This TCR beta chain was recovered during a study of tissue T cells after allogeneic stem cell transplantation. The V gene's germline CDR1 is FNHDT and CDR2 SITEND (reference sequence). The trim removed 6 bases at V and 0 bases at J, leaving 3 bases unmatched. This CDR3 is built from 14 residues. Sequencing was performed with immunoSEQ multiplex PCR; in TCRdb, only in-frame clones are kept and a portion is missing. The table has about 17,000 clones, roughly two thirds seen once. In the case of this clone: Antigen: not known. Gene names are mouse gene names. The read is 1 residue too short to cover the CDR3 end, so that end is filled in from the germline J gene.

Study results and caveats: Shared clones across patients were few; motif clustering revealed tissue-specific shared signatures. Blood and spleen captured only part of the tissue TCR repertoire. Some tissue clones might be persisting host cells; their alloreactivity or antigen specificity was not determined. The patient cohort was small and clinically heterogeneous, with limited sampling depth.

The genes are TRBV19 and TRBJ2-3; 8 bases line up with TRBD2. The sample comprised spleen. The source is a female BALB/c mouse in good health. Mouse MHC haplotype: H2-d. The part of the CDR3 DNA that was read is TGTGCCAGCAACTGGGGGTATAGTGCAGAAACGCTGTAT. This encodes CASNWGYSAETLY. The entire CDR3 protein is CASNWGYSAETLYF.